Each of the 13 T cell receptor beta chains below was sequenced from the same sample in a study of vaccination and CD4 T cells after COVID-19. The sample's treatment: approximately 11-day PBMC culture with coronavirus spike peptide pools or control peptides (ViraFEST assay). An unexposed donor provided the CD4+ T cells, which were collected before the COVID-19 pandemic (2011-2018). The assay that was used to sequence DNA from cultured CD4+ T cells was the Oncomine TCR Beta short-read assay. Cultured CD4+ T cells were the source of extracted genomic DNA. A single record per CDR3 protein comes from TCRdb applying MiXCR to the PCR reads. This table has about 9,600 distinct CDR3 sequences, about 30% appearing once. What these receptors recognize is not known. Sequences were obtained from CD4+ T cells from blood, cultured in vitro. The origin of the receptors is a human donor in good health.

This chain links TRBV14 with TRBJ2-7; 10 bases map to TRBD2. With V trimmed by 0 bases and J by 9 bases, 8 bases remained unmatched. The germline V gene has CDR1 SGHDN and CDR2 FVKESK. This CDR3 contains 15 residues. CDR3 sequence (DNA): TGTGCCAGCAGCCAAGAGAGAATGAGCGGGAGGGCGCAGTACTTC. This sequence encodes CASSQERMSGRAQYF.

The rearrangement links TRBV19 to TRBJ2-3, with 7 bases that match TRBD2. With 5 bases clipped from V and 6 bases from J, the junction kept 8 bases outside the gene matches. The CDR3 has 14 residues. The germline gives CDR1 LNHDA, CDR2 SQIVND (reference sequence). The DNA for the CDR3 is TGTGCCAGTAGTGCCCTAGCGGATCTGGATACGCAGTATTTT. Encoded protein: CASSALADLDTQYF.

This clonotype was picked up a small number of times. The chain has TRBV6-5 and TRBJ1-2; D unresolved. The V end lost 4 bases, the J end lost 3 bases, and 12 bases lay between the germline ends. The CDR3 has 14 amino acids. In germline, CDR1 is MNHEY, CDR2 SVGAGI. The CDR3 DNA reads TGTGCCAGCAGTTCGTATACCGGGGACTATGGCTACACCTTC. Protein sequence: CASSSYTGDYGYTF.

This clonotype was counted only a few times. The V call is TRBV20-1, the J call TRBJ2-7; TRBD2 matches 7 bases. The CDR3 consists of 14 residues. Germline V gives CDR1 DFQATT, CDR2 SNEGSKA (reference sequence). The ends lost 0 bases at V and 2 bases at J; junction bases unmatched: 4. The CDR3 nucleotides are TGCAGTGCTAGAGATGGGGGGGGAACCTACGAGCAGTACTTC. It encodes CSARDGGGTYEQYF.

This clonotype appeared a few times. The chain employs TRBV20-1 and TRBJ2-3; 7 positions match TRBD2. Trimming removed 3 bases from V and 4 bases from J; junction bases left unmatched: 4. Per the germline V gene, CDR1 is DFQATT and CDR2 is SNEGSKA (reference sequence). CDR3 length: 13 residues. CDR3 bases: TGCAGTGCTAGTGGCGGGAGAGCAGATACGCAGTATTTT. Protein product: CSASGGRADTQYF.

Only a few counts were recorded for this clonotype. The chain links TRBV7-2 to TRBJ2-5; D might be TRBD1 or TRBD2, each matching 5 bases. The V end was cut by 5 bases, the J end by 2 bases, with 12 bases between. The germline V gene has CDR1 SGHTA and CDR2 FQGNSA. This CDR3 region has 14 residues. CDR3 amino acids: CASSPSGPQETQYF. The CDR3 DNA sequence: TGTGCCAGCAGCCCCTCGGGGCCTCAAGAGACCCAGTACTTC.

Note on this clonotype: One end of the junction is discordant with germline, which a read error may explain. The V and J genes are TRBV28 and TRBJ2-7; 10 bases fit TRBD1. This CDR3 contains 15 residues. The V gene's germline CDR1 is MDHEN and CDR2 SYDVKM. Here the CDR3 reads CASSSRGQGTYEQYF. Here the CDR3 DNA reads TGTGCCAGTAGTTCTAGGGGACAGGGGACCTACGAGCAGTACTTC.

The V gene is TRBV28, the J gene TRBJ1-1; D is undetermined. Germline loops: CDR1 MDHEN, CDR2 SYDVKM. There are 12 residues in the CDR3. V lost 8 bases and J lost 10, with 17 bases in between. The CDR3 DNA sequence: TGTGCCAGCTTTGTCCACGGTTTACGAGCTTTCTTT. It yields the protein CASFVHGLRAFF.

The sample holds a few counts of this clonotype. The CDR3 DNA sequence: TGTGCCAGCAGCGGGACTAGCGGTATTACGCAGTATTTT. It specifies CASSGTSGITQYF. The chain uses TRBV7-3 and TRBJ2-3, with TRBD2 matching 11 bases. Germline V lookup: CDR1 SGHTA, CDR2 FQGTGA. V lost 5 bases to trimming and J lost 8 bases; unmatched junction nucleotides: 3. This CDR3 region has 13 residues.

The chain links TRBV20-1 to TRBJ2-3, with 9 bases lining up with TRBD1. CDR3 length: 13 amino acids. Germline CDR1 is DFQATT and CDR2 is SNEGSKA (reference sequence). Trimming removed 6 bases from V and 3 bases from J; junction bases left unmatched: 4. The CDR3: CSAVQGATDTQYF. DNA of the CDR3: TGCAGTGCCGTACAGGGGGCAACAGATACGCAGTATTTT.

The table lists this clonotype with a few counts. The chain recombines TRBV4-1 with TRBJ2-7; D gene ambiguous. Trimming removed 4 bases at V and 3 bases at J, with 19 bases between. Germline CDR1 reads MGHRA; CDR2 reads YSYEKL. This CDR3 has 16 residues. CDR3 in DNA: TGCGCCAGCAGCCCCGCCGGACGAGCGCCAAACTACGAGCAGTACTTC. Protein product: CASSPAGRAPNYEQYF.

This chain links TRBV14 with TRBJ1-1; D unclear. Per the germline V gene, CDR1 is SGHDN and CDR2 is FVKESK. The CDR3 is 17 amino acids. V was shortened by 0 bases and J by 6 bases, with 20 bases between the two germline ends. CDR3 protein: CASSQDLVVVGSSEAFF. CDR3 in DNA: TGTGCCAGCAGCCAAGATCTGGTGGTCGTAGGGAGCTCTGAAGCTTTCTTT.

A remark on this clonotype: Sequence at one end of the junction differs from germline and may be a read error. The chain carries TRBV20-1 and TRBJ1-5; 7 bases line up with TRBD1. There are 16 residues in the CDR3. The germline V gene has CDR1 DFQATT and CDR2 SNEGSKA (reference sequence). Here the CDR3 reads CSARDPQGVIGQPRHF. CDR3 in DNA: TGCAGTGCTAGAGATCCTCAGGGGGTGATAGGGCAGCCCCGGCATTTT.